The 6 T cell receptor beta chains reported below all come from one sample, sequenced in a study of blood T cells in healthy people across ages. PCR was performed a second time for roughly 6 to 12 cycles using a sample-barcoded 5' primer and a J-beta primer mix. TCRdb itself ran the 5' RACE reads through MiXCR, one entry per CDR3 protein. The table has more than 750,000 distinct CDR3 sequences, 25% to 35% seen once; the top ten hold 9.5% to 13%. The same sample was also studied in work on T cells of mothers and their children.

Sample: blood. Receptor source: a woman in her 40s in good health.

This clonotype was counted a few times. The V gene is TRBV30, the J gene TRBJ1-2, with D maybe TRBD1 (6 bases). The CDR3 sequence is 14 residues long. CDR1 is GTSNPN, CDR2 SVGIG, per germline (reference sequence). With 1 base removed from V and 4 bases from J, the gap between germline ends came to 13 bases. The CDR3 DNA follows: TGTGCCTGGAGTGGAGTGACAGGCCGCTATGGCTACACCTTC. It specifies CAWSGVTGRYGYTF.

Notes on this clonotype: Since a much larger clone is just one base distant, this may be a read error. The chain couples TRBV25-1 to TRBJ1-2; D may be TRBD1 (6 bases). Germline CDR1 MGHDK, CDR2 SYGVNS. The CDR3 covers 17 residues. CDR3 bases: TGTGCCAGCAGTGAAGCAGGGGTTCCAACCAGCCGCTATGGCTGCACCTTC. Protein product: CASSEAGVPTSRYGCTF.

This clonotype has ten or more counts. The chain combines TRBV7-7 with TRBJ2-7, with no clear D. This CDR3 contains 12 residues. The V end was cut by 4 bases, the J end by 4 bases, with 8 bases between. Germline assignment: CDR1 SSHAT and CDR2 FNYEAQ (reference sequence). Here the CDR3 DNA reads TGTGCCAGCAGCTCTCGATATTACGAGCAGTACTTC. It yields the protein CASSSRYYEQYF.

Points on this clonotype: This may be a read error: a much more frequent sequence differs by one nucleotide. V is TRBV12-3 or TRBV12-4 and J is TRBJ1-5, with a possible D match to TRBD1 (6 bases). There are 16 residues in the CDR3. CDR3 nucleotides: TGTGTCAGCAGTTTAGGGGGGTGGGGGGTTCATCAGCCCCAGCATTTT. Its translation is CVSSLGGWGVHQPQHF.

Comments on this clonotype: This sequence may be a read error, since a much larger clone differs from it by one base. This chain links TRBV25-1 with TRBJ1-2, with TRBD1 matching over 8 bases. Trimming removed 10 bases from V and 7 bases from J; junction bases left unmatched: 14. The germline CDR1 and CDR2 sequences are MGHDK and SYGVNS. The CDR3 length is 14 residues. CDR3: CANPIPQGGCGYTF. In nucleotides, the CDR3 is TGTGCCAACCCAATCCCACAGGGGGGTTGTGGCTACACCTTC.

The V gene is TRBV9, the J gene TRBJ1-1, with D unclear. Trimming removed 0 bases from V and 3 bases from J, with 9 bases in between. The CDR3 is 14 amino acids. From germline, CDR1 is SGDLS and CDR2 YYNGEE. CDR3 nucleotides: TGTGCCAGCAGCGTAGTAGGGAGGGACACTGAAGCTTTCTTT. This gives the protein CASSVVGRDTEAFF.